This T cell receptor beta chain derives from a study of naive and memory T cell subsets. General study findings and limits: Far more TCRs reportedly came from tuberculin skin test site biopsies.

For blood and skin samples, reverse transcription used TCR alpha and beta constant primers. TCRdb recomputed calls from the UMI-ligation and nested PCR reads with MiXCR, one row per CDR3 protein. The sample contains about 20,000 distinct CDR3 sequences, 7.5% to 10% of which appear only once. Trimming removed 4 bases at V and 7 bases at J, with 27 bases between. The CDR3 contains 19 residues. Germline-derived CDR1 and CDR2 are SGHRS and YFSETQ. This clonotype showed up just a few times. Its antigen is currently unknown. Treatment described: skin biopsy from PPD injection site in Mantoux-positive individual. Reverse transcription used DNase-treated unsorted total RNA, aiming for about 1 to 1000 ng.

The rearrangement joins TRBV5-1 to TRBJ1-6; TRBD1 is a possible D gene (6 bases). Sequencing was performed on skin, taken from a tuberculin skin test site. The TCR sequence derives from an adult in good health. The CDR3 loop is CASSPHYYRDLRLNSPLHF. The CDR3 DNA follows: TGCGCCAGCAGCCCGCATTATTACAGGGATTTACGACTGAATTCACCCCTCCACTTT.